The clone carrying this T cell receptor (beta chain) was counted ten times or more. The data were obtained in a study of molecular identifiers for immune sequencing clone quantification. The V end was cut by 0 bases, the J end by 1 base, with 15 bases between. This CDR3 region has 17 residues. CDR1 is LGHNA and CDR2 is YSLEER in the germline V gene. TCRdb recomputed calls from the PCR reads with MiXCR, one row per CDR3 protein. The profile shows hundreds of thousands of distinct CDR3 sequences, about 25% of them singletons. The TCR sequence derives from a human donor in good health. Some libraries in this study had Jurkat cell RNA spiked in. Sequenced material: naive CD8+ T cells from blood, with Jurkat cell RNA spiked in. Regarding subset: FACS-sorted CD8+CD4-CCR7+CD45RA+ naive T cells. V gene TRBV4-3 combines with J gene TRBJ1-1, with D possibly being TRBD1 (6 bases). The CDR3 nucleotides are TGCGCCAGCAGCCAAGACCGGGCTGACAGGACGAACACTGAAGCTTTCTTT. It codes for CASSQDRADRTNTEAFF.